The entry below describes one T cell receptor beta chain. The data originate from a study of blood T cells in healthy people across ages. PCR was performed a second time for 7 to 11 cycles using a sample-barcoded 5' primer and a J-beta primer mix. TCRdb re-called the 5' RACE reads with MiXCR, one entry per CDR3 protein. The sample contains about 1.6 million distinct CDR3 sequences, 30% to 35% of which appear only once. The CDR3 has 14 amino acids. From germline, CDR1 is DFQATT and CDR2 SNEGSKA (reference sequence). J lost 0 bases, V lost 3 bases, and 3 bases had no gene match. The chain employs TRBV20-1 and TRBJ2-3; 7 positions agree with TRBD2. Sequenced input: blood. The origin of this receptor is a woman in her 30s in good health. CDR3 bases: TGCAGTGCTAGGGCGGGGGAAAGCACAGATACGCAGTATTTT. Translated, it gives CSARAGESTDTQYF.